This T cell receptor (beta chain) was recorded in a study of identical twins. This CDR3 spans 14 amino acids. J gave up 6 bases and V 6 bases, and 6 bases lay outside the gene matches. CDR1 MNHEY and CDR2 SMNVEV come from the germline V gene (reference sequence). Concerning this clonotype: As yet, its antigen is unknown.

Study-wide results and caveats: Twins shared beta out-of-frame sequences in excess, but this excess was weaker.

With template switching, a universal primer site was added, and the cDNA carried unique molecular identifiers. TCRdb re-called the 5' RACE reads through MiXCR, storing one row per CDR3 protein. Of roughly 710,000 distinct CDR3 sequences listed, less than 7% are singletons. V and J are TRBV27 and TRBJ2-3; 10 bases are shared with TRBD2. The sequence came from a man between 18 and 29 years old in good health. Sequenced: naive T cells sorted from blood. CDR3: CASRSPGLADTQYF. The CDR3, as DNA: TGTGCCAGCAGATCACCGGGACTAGCGGATACGCAGTATTTT.